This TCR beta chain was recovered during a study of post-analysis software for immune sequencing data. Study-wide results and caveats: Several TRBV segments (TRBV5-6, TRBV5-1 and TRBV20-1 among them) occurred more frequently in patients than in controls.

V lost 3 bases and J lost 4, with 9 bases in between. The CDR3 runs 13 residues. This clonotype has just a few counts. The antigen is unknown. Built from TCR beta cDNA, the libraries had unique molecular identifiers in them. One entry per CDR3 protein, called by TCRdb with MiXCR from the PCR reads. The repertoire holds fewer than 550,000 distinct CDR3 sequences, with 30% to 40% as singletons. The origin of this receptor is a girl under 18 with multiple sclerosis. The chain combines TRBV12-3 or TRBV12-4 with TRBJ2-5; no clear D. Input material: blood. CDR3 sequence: CASSLEQRETQYF. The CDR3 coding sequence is TGTGCCAGCAGTTTGGAACAGAGAGAGACCCAGTACTTC.